This T cell receptor (beta chain) appears in the sequencing data of a study of blood T cell repertoires in COVID-19. In the study overall: Specimens from acute and convalescent COVID-19 originated in the United States, Italy and Spain.

The protocol was immunoSEQ multiplex PCR, while the TCRdb copy is restricted to in-frame clones and leaves out a portion. The profile shows around 170,000 clones, around 89% of them singletons. Germline assignment: CDR1 MNHEY and CDR2 SVGEGT. CDR3 size: 16 residues. V lost 4 bases, J lost 3 bases, and 19 bases lay in between. Sample: peripheral blood. The chain combines TRBV6-2 or TRBV6-3 with TRBJ2-7; the D gene is possibly TRBD2 (6 bases). The source is a woman aged 30 to 39 with acute or convalescent COVID-19. The CDR3 DNA sequence: TGTGCCAGCAGTTCCCGACGAGGACTAAACTACTACGAGCAGTACTTC. Its translation is CASSSRRGLNYYEQYF.